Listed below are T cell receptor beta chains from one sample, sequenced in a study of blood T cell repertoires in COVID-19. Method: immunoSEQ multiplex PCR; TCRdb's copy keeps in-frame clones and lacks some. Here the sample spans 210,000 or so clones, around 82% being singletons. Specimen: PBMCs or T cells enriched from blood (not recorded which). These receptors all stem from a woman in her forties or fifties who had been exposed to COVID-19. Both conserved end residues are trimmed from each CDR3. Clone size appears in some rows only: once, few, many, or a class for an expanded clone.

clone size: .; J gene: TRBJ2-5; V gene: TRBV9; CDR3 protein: ASSVGVGLAQETQY
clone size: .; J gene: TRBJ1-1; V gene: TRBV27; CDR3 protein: ASSFIPQGEAF
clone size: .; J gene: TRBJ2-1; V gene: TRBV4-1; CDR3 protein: ASSQSEAIRYNEQF
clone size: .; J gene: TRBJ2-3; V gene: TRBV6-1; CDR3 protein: ASSEGLWDTQY
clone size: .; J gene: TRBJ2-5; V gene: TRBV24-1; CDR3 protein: ATSDRQETQY
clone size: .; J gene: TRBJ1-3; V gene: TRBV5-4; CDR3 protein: ASSLERGSGNTIY
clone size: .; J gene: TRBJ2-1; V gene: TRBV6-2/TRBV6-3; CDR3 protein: ASSLLYNEQF
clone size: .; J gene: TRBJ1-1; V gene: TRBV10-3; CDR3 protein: AISESAGGVARNTEAF
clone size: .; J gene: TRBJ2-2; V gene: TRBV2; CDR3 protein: ARNRVNTGELF
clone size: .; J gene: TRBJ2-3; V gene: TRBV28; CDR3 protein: ASTLLVRDTQY
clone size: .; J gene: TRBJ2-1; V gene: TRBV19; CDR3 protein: ATRRGTNNEQF
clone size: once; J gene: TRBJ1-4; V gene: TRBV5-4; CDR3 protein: ASSREGTNEKLF
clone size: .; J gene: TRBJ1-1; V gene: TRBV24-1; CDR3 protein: ATSDSRRGEDTEAF
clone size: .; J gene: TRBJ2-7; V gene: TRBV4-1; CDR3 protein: ASSQEGQGGYEQY
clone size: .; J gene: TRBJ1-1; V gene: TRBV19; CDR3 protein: ASRFRGITEAF
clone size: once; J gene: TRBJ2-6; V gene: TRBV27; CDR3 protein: ASSFQGRSGANVLT
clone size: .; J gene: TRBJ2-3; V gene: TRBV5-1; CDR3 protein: ASSFRGGDRGTDTQY
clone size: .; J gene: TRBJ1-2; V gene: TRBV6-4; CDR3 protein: ASSDRGRRLYGYT
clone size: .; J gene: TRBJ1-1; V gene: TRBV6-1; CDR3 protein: ASSRLGQGTEAF
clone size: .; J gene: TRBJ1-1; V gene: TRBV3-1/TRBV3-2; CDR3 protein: ASSLSGQSEAF
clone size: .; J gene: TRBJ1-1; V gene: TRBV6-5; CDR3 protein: ASIGTATDTEAF
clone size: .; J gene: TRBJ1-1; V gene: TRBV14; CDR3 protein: ASSQLQVFGTEAF
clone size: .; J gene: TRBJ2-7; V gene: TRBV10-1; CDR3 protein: ASSERGYEQY
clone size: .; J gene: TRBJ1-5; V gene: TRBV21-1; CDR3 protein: ASSKEVPVLRQQSNQPQH
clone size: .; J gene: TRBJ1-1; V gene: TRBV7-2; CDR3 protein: ASSLSSGGRTEAF
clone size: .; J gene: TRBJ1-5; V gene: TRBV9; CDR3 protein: ASSVGQSSNQPQH
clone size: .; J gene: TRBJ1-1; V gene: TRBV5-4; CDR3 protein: ASRPTGMGAEAF
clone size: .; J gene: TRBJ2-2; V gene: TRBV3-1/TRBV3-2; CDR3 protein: ASSQRAGQGILAGGTGELF
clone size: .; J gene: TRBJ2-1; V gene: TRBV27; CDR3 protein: ASSPTGLAGGPHEQF
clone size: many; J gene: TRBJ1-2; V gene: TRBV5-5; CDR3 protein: ASSLWLEGAKGYT
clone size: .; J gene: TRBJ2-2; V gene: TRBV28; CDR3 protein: ASSSRDFTTGELF
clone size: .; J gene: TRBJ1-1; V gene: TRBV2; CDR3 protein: ASTGTGYTEAF
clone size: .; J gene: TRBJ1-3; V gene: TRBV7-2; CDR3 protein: ASSLGTGLGNTIY
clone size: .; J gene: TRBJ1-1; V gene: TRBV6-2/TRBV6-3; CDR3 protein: ASSYSRGTGNTEAF
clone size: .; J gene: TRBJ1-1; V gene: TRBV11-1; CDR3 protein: ASSLGTGRTEAF
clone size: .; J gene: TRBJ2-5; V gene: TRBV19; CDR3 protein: ASRQGGEETQY
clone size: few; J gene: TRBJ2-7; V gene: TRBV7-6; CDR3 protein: ASSLEGTGIYEQY
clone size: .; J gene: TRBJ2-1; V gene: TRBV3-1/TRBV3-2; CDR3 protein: ASSQVSGVPNEQF
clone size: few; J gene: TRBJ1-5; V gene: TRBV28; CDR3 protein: ASSLVRGGNQPQH
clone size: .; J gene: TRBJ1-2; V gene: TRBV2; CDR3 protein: ASSRVVNYGYT
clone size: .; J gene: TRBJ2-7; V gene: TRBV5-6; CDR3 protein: ASSLRGHEQY
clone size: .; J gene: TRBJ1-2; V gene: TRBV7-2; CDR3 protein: ASSLGQPANYGYT
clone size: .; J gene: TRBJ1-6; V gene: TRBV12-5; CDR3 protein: ASGLVTAMSSYNSPLH
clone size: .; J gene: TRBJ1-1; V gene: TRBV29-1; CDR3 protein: SAGQGAKTEAF
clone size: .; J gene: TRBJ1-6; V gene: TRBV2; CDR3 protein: ASRGQLRNSPLH
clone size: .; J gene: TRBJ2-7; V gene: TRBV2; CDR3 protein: ASSESFDEQY
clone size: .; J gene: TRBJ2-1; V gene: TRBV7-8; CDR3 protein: ASSPRTSGGTSYNEQF
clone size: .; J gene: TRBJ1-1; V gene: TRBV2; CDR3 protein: ASSDGALRNTEAF
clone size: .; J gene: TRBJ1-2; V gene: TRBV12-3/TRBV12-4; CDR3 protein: ASARRGPSGYT
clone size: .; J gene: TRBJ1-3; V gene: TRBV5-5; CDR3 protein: ASSDYRIRTAGNTIY
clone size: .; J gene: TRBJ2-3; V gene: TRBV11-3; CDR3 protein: ASSPGTSGTDTQY
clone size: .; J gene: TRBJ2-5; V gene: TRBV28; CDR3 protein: ASSSIQGAVGETQY
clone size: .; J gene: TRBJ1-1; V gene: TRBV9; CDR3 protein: ASSVATASEAF
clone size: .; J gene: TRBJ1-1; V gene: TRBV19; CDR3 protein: ASSPFRQDTEAF
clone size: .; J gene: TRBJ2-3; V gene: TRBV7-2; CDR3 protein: ASSLKGGGGDTQY
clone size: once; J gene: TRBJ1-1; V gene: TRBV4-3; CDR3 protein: ASSQVGGNTEAF
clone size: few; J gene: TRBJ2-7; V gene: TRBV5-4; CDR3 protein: ASSSQGQGLWEQY
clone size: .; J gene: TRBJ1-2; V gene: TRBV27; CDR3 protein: ASSPDREGYT
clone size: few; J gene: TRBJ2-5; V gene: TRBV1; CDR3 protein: TSSPGGQGETQY